This T cell receptor beta chain was retrieved from a study of T cell responses to AZD1222 COVID-19 vaccine. General study results and limits: The CD4 TCRs associated with vaccination extended across spike and predominated at 160-218 and 743-854.

The germline CDR1 and CDR2 sequences are SGHNT and YENEEA. Germline trimming cut 5 bases from V and 5 bases from J; bases unmatched to any gene: 4. The CDR3 contains 14 residues. As to this clone: What it recognizes is unknown.

The table came from immunoSEQ multiplex PCR; TCRdb's copy has only in-frame clones and leaves some out. The data contain about 180,000 clones, 80% to 90% of them singletons. This sequence was found in an adult in good health. The chain recombines TRBV11-3 with TRBJ2-1; 9 nucleotides agree with TRBD1. Sample: peripheral blood, taken on day 0 of AZD1222 vaccination. CDR3 sequence: CASSPQGANNEQFF. The DNA of the CDR3 is TGTGCCAGCAGCCCACAGGGGGCTAACAATGAGCAGTTCTTC.